Below, one T cell receptor (beta chain) is given with its context. These data originate in a study of blood T cell repertoires in COVID-19. The CDR3 totals 14 residues. Germline V gene lookup returns CDR1 MNHEY and CDR2 SVGAGI. V lost 5 bases to trimming and J lost 2 bases, with 10 bases between them. Profiled with immunoSEQ multiplex PCR; TCRdb holds only in-frame clones, not every one. The table includes about 260,000 clones, about 90% detected once. J is TRBJ1-5 and V is TRBV6-5; weak D call: TRBD1 (5 bases). Sequencing was performed on peripheral blood. The receptor's source is a woman between 50 and 59 years old who had recovered from COVID-19. The CDR3 sequence: CASSPGGGNQPQHF. CDR3 nucleotide sequence: TGTGCCAGCAGTCCCGGGGGAGGCAATCAGCCCCAGCATTTT.